The 10 T cell receptor beta chains below all came from one sample that was sequenced in a study of T cells in Graves' hyperthyroidism and ophthalmopathy. The CDR3 regions of TCR beta were amplified from RNA transcripts. With the HTBI primer set, the TCR CDR3 went through a first round of RT-PCR. Via MiXCR, TCRdb re-called the multiplex PCR reads, giving one row per CDR3 protein. The data show 350,000 to 450,000 distinct CDR3 sequences, with over 12% seen just once and around 28% held by the top ten. The sample was blood. These receptors originate from a man over 45 with Graves' ophthalmopathy.

CDR3 bases: TGTGCCAGCAGTTTTCGGGGGTTGGAGACCCAGTACTTC. It is translated as CASSFRGLETQYF. J is TRBJ2-5 and V is TRBV12-3 or TRBV12-4; tentatively, D is TRBD2 (6 bases). There are 13 residues in the CDR3. Between the trimmed V and J ends, which lost 3 bases and 5 bases, there was a span of 10 bases.

In this sample, this clonotype turned up many times. The chain links TRBV7-9 to TRBJ2-7, with 7 bases fitting TRBD1. Germline V gene lookup returns CDR1 SEHNR and CDR2 FQNEAQ (reference sequence). Trimming removed 3 bases from V and 2 bases from J; junction bases left unmatched: 10. The CDR3 extends over 16 amino acids. The CDR3 DNA reads TGTGCCAGCAGCTTTGACCCGCGGACAGGAACCTACGAGCAGTACTTC. Protein sequence: CASSFDPRTGTYEQYF.

This clonotype was counted a few times. Possible read error: a much larger clone is one base away. The chain links TRBV11-1 to TRBJ1-3; unclear D gene. Germline CDR1 and CDR2: SGHAT and FQDESV (reference sequence). This CDR3 comprises 17 residues. For the CDR3, the DNA is TGTGCCAGCAGCCCGTTCTTAAGCCAAACCTCTGGAGACACCATATATTTT. Encoded protein: CASSPFLSQTSGDTIYF. The variable domain in full, completed from reference TRBV11-1 and TRBJ1-3, reads EAEVAQSPRYKITEKSQAVAFWCDPISGHATLYWYRQILGQGPELLVQFQDESVVDDSQLPKDRFSAERLKGVDSTLKIQPAELGDSAMYLCASSPFLSQTSGDTIYFGEGSWLTVV.

CDR3 coding DNA: TGTGCCAGCAGTAAAGTACCGGGAGGGTACAATGAGCAGTTCTTC. Encoded protein: CASSKVPGGYNEQFF. V gene TRBV6-1 combines with J gene TRBJ2-1; 8 nucleotides match TRBD2. The V gene end was trimmed by 5 bases and the J gene end by 4 bases; junction bases not matched to a gene: 7. In germline, CDR1 is MNHNS, CDR2 SASEGT. The CDR3 covers 15 residues.

The chain carries TRBV5-4 and TRBJ2-3; D unresolved. Trimming left V 4 bases short and J 0 bases short, with 12 bases between. The CDR3 sequence is 15 residues long. Germline CDR1 and CDR2: SGHNT and YYREEE (reference sequence). The CDR3 sequence: CASSIGTVSTDTQYF. CDR3 DNA: TGTGCCAGCAGCATAGGAACAGTGAGCACAGATACGCAGTATTTT.

This clonotype was recorded many times. The chain links TRBV7-9 to TRBJ2-3; TRBD2 aligns across 12 bases. V was clipped by 3 bases and J by 5 bases; unmatched bases: 6. The CDR3 loop spans 16 amino acids. Germline V gene lookup returns CDR1 SEHNR and CDR2 FQNEAQ (reference sequence). CDR3 DNA sequence: TGTGCCAGCAGCTTGAGACTAGCGGGAGTTCAAGATACGCAGTATTTT. It encodes CASSLRLAGVQDTQYF.

In this sample, this clonotype turned up many times. The chain couples TRBV13 to TRBJ1-4; TRBD1 matches 11 bases. Trimming removed 5 bases from V and 7 bases from J; junction bases left unmatched: 3. Germline lookup yields CDR1 PRHDT and CDR2 FYEKMQ (reference sequence). The CDR3 has 14 amino acids. For the CDR3, the DNA is TGTGCCAGCAGCGAAGGGACAGGGGGTGAAAAACTGTTTTTT. The encoded protein is CASSEGTGGEKLFF. Supplemented by reference TRBV13 and TRBJ1-4, the full variable domain reads AAGVIQSPRHLIKEKRETATLKCYPIPRHDTVYWYQQGPGQDPQFLISFYEKMQSDKGSIPDRFSAQQFSDYHSELNMSSLELGDSALYFCASSEGTGGEKLFFGSGTQLSVL.

In this sample, this clonotype turned up many times. V is TRBV5-8 and J is TRBJ2-3; tentative D call: TRBD2 (6 bases). Per germline, CDR1 SGHTS and CDR2 YDEGEE. The CDR3 has 19 residues. V lost 0 bases and J 2 bases, leaving 22 bases between the germline ends. Written as DNA, the CDR3 is TGTGCCAGCAGCTTGGTACCTTCCGGGAGTTGGAGGGACACAGATACGCAGTATTTT. Translated: CASSLVPSGSWRDTDTQYF.

This clonotype occurred many times. The chain joins TRBV20-1 to TRBJ2-1; D call uncertain. CDR3 length equals 10 residues. V lost 2 bases and J lost 9, with 5 bases in between. Germline CDR1 is DFQATT and CDR2 is SNEGSKA (reference sequence). The CDR3 here is CSARSREQFF. In DNA form, the CDR3 reads TGCAGTGCTAGATCCCGTGAGCAGTTCTTC.

The chain employs TRBV6-1 and TRBJ2-3, with D maybe TRBD2 (6 bases). CDR1 and CDR2 from the germline V gene are MNHNS and SASEGT. Trimming shortened V by 6 bases and J by 8 bases, and 12 bases separated the two germline ends. The CDR3 contains 12 residues. The CDR3: CASSPTRGTQYF. Here the CDR3 DNA reads TGTGCCAGCAGCCCGACTAGGGGTACGCAGTATTTT.